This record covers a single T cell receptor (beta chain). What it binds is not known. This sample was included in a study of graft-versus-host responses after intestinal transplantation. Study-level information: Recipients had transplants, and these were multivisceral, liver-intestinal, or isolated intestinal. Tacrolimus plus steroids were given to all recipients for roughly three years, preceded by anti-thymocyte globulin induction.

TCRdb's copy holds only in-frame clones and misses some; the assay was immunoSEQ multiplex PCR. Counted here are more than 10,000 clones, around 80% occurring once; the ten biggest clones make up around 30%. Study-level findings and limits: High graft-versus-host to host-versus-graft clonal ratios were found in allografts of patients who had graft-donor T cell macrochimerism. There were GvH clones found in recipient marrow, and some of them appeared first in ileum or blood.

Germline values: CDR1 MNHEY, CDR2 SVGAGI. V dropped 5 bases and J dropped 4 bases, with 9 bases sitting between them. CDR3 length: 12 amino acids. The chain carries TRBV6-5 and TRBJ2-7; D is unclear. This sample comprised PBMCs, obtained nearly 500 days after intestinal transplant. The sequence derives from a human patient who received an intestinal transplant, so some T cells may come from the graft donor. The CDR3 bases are TGTGCCAGCAGTGCTGGACGTTACGAGCAGTACTTC. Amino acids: CASSAGRYEQYF.